These 9 T cell receptor beta chains came from one sample sequenced in a study of T cells in tumors and immune-related adverse events. TCRdb's table, derived via immunoSEQ multiplex PCR, lists solely in-frame clones and lacks some. The table includes some 2,300 clones, 83% detected once. Sequenced material: tumor tissue, taken from a patient treated with anti-PD-1 therapy. The source is a female donor with metastatic renal cell carcinoma.

The genes are TRBV27 and TRBJ1-2; weak D call: TRBD1 (5 bases). This CDR3 is 17 amino acids long. In germline, CDR1 is MNHEY, CDR2 SMNVEV (reference sequence). The V gene lost 5 bases and the J gene lost 8 bases, with 27 bases spanning the gap. CDR3 sequence reads: CASSPRPGSISIGGYTF. Written as DNA, the CDR3 is TGTGCCAGCAGTCCTAGACCAGGGAGTATTTCGATTGGCGGCTACACCTTC.

This sequence joins TRBV13 and TRBJ1-1, with D possibly being TRBD1 (5 bases). The CDR3 consists of 15 residues. The V gene lost 5 bases and the J gene lost 8 bases, with 21 bases spanning the gap. CDR1 and CDR2 from the germline V gene are PRHDT and FYEKMQ (reference sequence). CDR3 in amino acids: CASSPPGPGGREAFF. DNA for the CDR3: TGTGCCAGCAGCCCTCCGGGACCGGGCGGTCGCGAAGCTTTCTTT.

The rearrangement joins TRBV28 to TRBJ2-4; D is unresolved. The CDR3 covers 15 residues. CDR1 is MDHEN and CDR2 is SYDVKM in the germline V gene. Trimming cost V 3 bases and J 8 bases, with 17 bases left between them. The CDR3 coding sequence is TGTGCCAGCAGTTTTTACGGAAGAGGTATAGACATTCAGTACTTC. As protein: CASSFYGRGIDIQYF.

J is TRBJ2-5 and V is TRBV20-1; D not certain. The V gene's germline CDR1 is DFQATT and CDR2 SNEGSKA (reference sequence). This CDR3 is built from 11 residues. The ends were cut back, 1 base at V and 9 bases at J, with 9 bases in the middle. CDR3: CSARVGRAQYF. For the CDR3, the DNA is TGCAGTGCTAGAGTAGGAAGGGCCCAGTACTTC.

The chain links TRBV6-5 to TRBJ2-3; TRBD2 matches at 10 bases. CDR1 and CDR2 from the germline V gene are MNHEY and SVGAGI. V lost 6 bases, J lost 4 bases, and 7 bases stayed unmatched. The CDR3 extends over 15 amino acids. CDR3 sequence reads: CASRRAGGISDTQYF. In DNA, the CDR3 is TGTGCCAGCAGACGAGCGGGGGGGATATCAGATACGCAGTATTTT.

This chain uses TRBV2 with TRBJ2-5; D ambiguous. Germline CDR1 SNHLY, CDR2 FYNNEI. Trimming left V 1 base short and J 4 bases short, with 10 bases between. This CDR3 is built from 14 residues. CDR3 sequence: CASSEGWLGETQYF. For the CDR3, the DNA is TGTGCCAGCAGTGAAGGGTGGTTAGGAGAGACCCAGTACTTC.

The rearrangement joins TRBV11-2 to TRBJ2-1, with a tentative D call TRBD1 (6 bases). Trimming stripped 1 base from V and 6 bases from J, with 13 bases between. Germline-derived CDR1 and CDR2 are SGHAT and FQNNGV. There are 15 residues in the CDR3. CDR3 nucleotide sequence: TGTGCCAGCAGCTTAGGAGGGGGAATAGGCAATGAGCAGTTCTTC. Protein sequence: CASSLGGGIGNEQFF. Looking up the rest from reference TRBV11-2 and TRBJ2-1 gives the full variable domain: EAGVAQSPRYKIIEKRQSVAFWCNPISGHATLYWYQQILGQGPKLLIQFQNNGVVDDSQLPKDRFSAERLKGVDSTLKIQPAKLEDSAVYLCASSLGGGIGNEQFFGPGTRLTVL.

The chain joins TRBV4-2 to TRBJ2-7; D remains unclear. CDR3 length: 17 residues. The germline gives CDR1 LGHNA, CDR2 YNFKEQ. The V end was cut by 0 bases, the J end by 4 bases, with 19 bases between. Here the CDR3 reads CASSQELGFVEIYEQYF. Written as DNA, the CDR3 is TGTGCCAGCAGCCAAGAGCTGGGTTTTGTAGAAATTTACGAGCAGTACTTC.

The chain links TRBV6-5 to TRBJ2-1; 9 bases map to TRBD1. With 8 bases clipped from V and 6 bases from J, the junction kept 11 bases outside the gene matches. The germline CDR1 and CDR2 sequences are MNHEY and SVGAGI. The CDR3 is 15 residues long. This chain's CDR3 is CASGRWTGVSNEQFF. DNA of the CDR3: TGTGCCAGCGGCCGCTGGACAGGGGTCAGCAATGAGCAGTTCTTC.